Sequencing of this T cell receptor (beta chain) was carried out in a study of blood T cell repertoires in COVID-19. Study at large: The samples span acute and convalescent COVID-19 from the United States, Italy and Spain.

Germline assignment: CDR1 SGHNT and CDR2 YENEEA. The CDR3 is made up of 18 amino acids. J lost 7 bases, V lost 5 bases, and 19 bases had no gene match. Participants, about 18 to 90 years old, spanned around 25 US areas. Each participant's cohort was designated according to participant-reported clinical history. Clones were read by immunoSEQ multiplex PCR, and TCRdb kept only the in-frame ones, dropping some. Seen here are fewer than 200,000 clones, around 82% observed once, and the top ten hold around 3.6%. The sequence was obtained from a woman in her fifties or sixties in a cohort exposed to, infected with or recovered from COVID-19 (not recorded which). Specimen: PBMCs or T cells enriched from blood (not recorded which). V is TRBV11-3 and J is TRBJ2-1; 8 nucleotides align to TRBD2. CDR3 coding DNA: TGTGCCAGCAGCCCAAGGCCCCTCGCTAGCGGGCTAGGGAATGAGCAGTTCTTC. Translation: CASSPRPLASGLGNEQFF.